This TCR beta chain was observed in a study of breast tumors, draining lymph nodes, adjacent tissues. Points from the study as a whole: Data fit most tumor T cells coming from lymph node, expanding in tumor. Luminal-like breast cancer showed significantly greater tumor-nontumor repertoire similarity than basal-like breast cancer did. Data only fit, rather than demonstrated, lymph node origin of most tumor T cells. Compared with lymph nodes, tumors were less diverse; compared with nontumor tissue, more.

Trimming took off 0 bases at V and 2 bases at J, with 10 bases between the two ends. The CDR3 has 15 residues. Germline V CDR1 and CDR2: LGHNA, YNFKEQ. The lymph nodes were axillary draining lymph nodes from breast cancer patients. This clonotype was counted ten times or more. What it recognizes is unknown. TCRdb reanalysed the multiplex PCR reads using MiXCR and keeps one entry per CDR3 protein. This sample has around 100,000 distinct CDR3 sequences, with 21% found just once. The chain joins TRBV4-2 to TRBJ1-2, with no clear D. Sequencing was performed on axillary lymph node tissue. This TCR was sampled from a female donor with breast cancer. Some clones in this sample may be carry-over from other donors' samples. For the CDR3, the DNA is TGTGCCAGCAGCCAAGAATCTGCGGCAAACTATGGCTACACCTTC. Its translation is CASSQESAANYGYTF.